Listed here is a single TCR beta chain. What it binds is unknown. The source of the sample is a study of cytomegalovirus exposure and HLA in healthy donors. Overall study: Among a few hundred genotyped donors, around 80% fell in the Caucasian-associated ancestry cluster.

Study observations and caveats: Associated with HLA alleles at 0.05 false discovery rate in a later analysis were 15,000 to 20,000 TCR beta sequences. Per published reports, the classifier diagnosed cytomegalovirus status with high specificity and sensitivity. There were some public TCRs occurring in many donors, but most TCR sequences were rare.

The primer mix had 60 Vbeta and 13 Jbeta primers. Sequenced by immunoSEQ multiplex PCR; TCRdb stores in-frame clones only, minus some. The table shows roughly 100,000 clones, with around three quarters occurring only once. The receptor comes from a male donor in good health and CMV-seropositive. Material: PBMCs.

Here the CDR3 DNA reads TGCGCCAGCAGCTTGGGGCAGGGGCGATTCAATGAGCAGTTCTTC. It specifies CASSLGQGRFNEQFF. The chain links TRBV5-1 to TRBJ2-1, with D possibly being TRBD1 (6 bases). The CDR3 spans 15 residues. V lost 0 bases and J 6 bases, leaving 13 bases between the germline ends. Germline V gene lookup returns CDR1 SGHRS and CDR2 YFSETQ.